The T cell receptor (beta chain) described here comes from a study of CD8+ T cells in alopecia areata. Study overall: Treated individuals took tofacitinib by mouth, 5 to 10 mg twice daily.

The CDR3 runs to 15 residues. Germline V gene data show CDR1 as SGHNT and CDR2 as YYREEE (reference sequence). V lost 4 bases, J lost 5 bases, and 19 bases lay in between. Broader study findings: Lesional tissue from the scalp (especially in alopecia totalis/universalis) showed higher clonality than normal scalp. Many expanded lesional clones remained in scalp and blood on tofacitinib.

Notes on this clone: The antigen remains unidentified.

Sample treatment: oral pan-JAK inhibitor, 5-10 mg twice daily. It was from PBMCs that CD4+ and CD8+ T cells were sorted. Extracted RNA was reverse transcribed, and the resulting cDNA served as sequencing template. The protocol was immunoSEQ multiplex PCR, while the TCRdb copy is restricted to in-frame clones and leaves out a portion. This table holds around 300,000 clones, 45% to 70% found once. The sequence came from a human donor with alopecia areata. The sequencing used CD4+ T cells sorted from blood, collected at week 52, from a patient treated with tofacitinib. This chain uses TRBV5-4 with TRBJ2-7, with D maybe TRBD2 (6 bases). CDR3 coding DNA: TGTGCCAGCAGCCCACGAACCCTAGCGAGCGACGAGCAGTACTTC. Translating gives CASSPRTLASDEQYF.